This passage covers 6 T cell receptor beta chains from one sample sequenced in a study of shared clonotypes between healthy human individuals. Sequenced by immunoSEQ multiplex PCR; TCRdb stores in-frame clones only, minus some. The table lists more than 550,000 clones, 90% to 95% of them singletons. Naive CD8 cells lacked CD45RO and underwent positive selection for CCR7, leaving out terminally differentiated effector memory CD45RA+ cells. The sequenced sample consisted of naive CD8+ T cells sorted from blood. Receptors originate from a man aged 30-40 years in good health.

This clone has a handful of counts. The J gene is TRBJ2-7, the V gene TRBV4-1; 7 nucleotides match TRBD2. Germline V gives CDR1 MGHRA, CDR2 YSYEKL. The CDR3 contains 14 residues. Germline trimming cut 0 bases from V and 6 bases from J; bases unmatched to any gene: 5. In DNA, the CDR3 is TGCGCCAGCAGCCAAGATCTCGGGGGGTCCGAGCAGTACTTC. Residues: CASSQDLGGSEQYF.

The CDR3 loop reads CASSYVQVGVPYEQYF. DNA for the CDR3: TGTGCCAGCAGTTACGTCCAAGTGGGAGTGCCCTACGAGCAGTACTTC. The rearrangement links TRBV6-5 to TRBJ2-7; maybe TRBD2 (5 bases). The CDR3 length is 16 residues. Trimming cost V 2 bases and J 2 bases, with 16 bases left between them. Germline loops: CDR1 MNHEY, CDR2 SVGAGI.

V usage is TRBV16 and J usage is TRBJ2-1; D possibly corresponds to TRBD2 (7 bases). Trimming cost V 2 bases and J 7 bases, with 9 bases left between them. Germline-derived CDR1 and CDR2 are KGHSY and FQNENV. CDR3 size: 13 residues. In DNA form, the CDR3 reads TGTGCCAGCAGCCAAGGGGGGGCGAATGAGCAGTTCTTC. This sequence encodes CASSQGGANEQFF.

The CDR3 spells CASSGWDRDTYANYGYTF. The DNA of the CDR3 is TGCGCCAGCAGCGGGTGGGATCGGGATACTTATGCTAACTATGGCTACACCTTC. The rearrangement joins TRBV5-1 to TRBJ1-2; D is undetermined. With 4 bases removed from V and 0 bases from J, the gap between germline ends came to 22 bases. The CDR3 contains 18 residues. CDR1 SGHRS and CDR2 YFSETQ come from the germline V gene.

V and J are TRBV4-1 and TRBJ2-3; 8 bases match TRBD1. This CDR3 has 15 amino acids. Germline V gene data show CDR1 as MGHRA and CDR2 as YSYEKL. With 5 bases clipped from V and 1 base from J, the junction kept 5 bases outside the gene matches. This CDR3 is CASSSQTGGTDTQYF. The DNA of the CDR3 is TGCGCCAGCAGCTCCCAGACAGGGGGCACAGATACGCAGTATTTT.

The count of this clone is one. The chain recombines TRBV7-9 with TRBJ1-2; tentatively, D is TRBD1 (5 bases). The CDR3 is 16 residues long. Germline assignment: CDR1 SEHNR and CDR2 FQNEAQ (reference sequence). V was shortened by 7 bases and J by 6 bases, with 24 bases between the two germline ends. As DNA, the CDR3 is TGTGCCAGCACCTCTTACGGGGGTACTGGAGACGATGGCTACACCTTC. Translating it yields CASTSYGGTGDDGYTF.